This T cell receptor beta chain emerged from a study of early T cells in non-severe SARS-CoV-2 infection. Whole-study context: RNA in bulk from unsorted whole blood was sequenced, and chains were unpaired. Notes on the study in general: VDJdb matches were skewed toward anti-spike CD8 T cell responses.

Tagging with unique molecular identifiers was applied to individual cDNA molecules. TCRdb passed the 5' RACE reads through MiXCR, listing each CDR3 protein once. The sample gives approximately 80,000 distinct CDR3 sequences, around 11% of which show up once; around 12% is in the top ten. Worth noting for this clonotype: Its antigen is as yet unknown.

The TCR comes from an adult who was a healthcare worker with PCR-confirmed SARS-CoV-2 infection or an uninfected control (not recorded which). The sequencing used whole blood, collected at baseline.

The CDR3 DNA is TGTGCCAGCAGCAACCCAGCACGGGACAGGGGGAAAAATCAGCCCCAGCATTTT. It is translated as CASSNPARDRGKNQPQHF. The chain recombines TRBV21-1 with TRBJ1-5; the D segment call TRBD1 is taken from the table without a DNA check. TRBV21-1 is noted as a pseudogene. The CDR3 totals 18 residues.